The clone carrying this T cell receptor beta chain was counted a few times. Its antigen is still unknown. Each donor (without exception) was a healthy Caucasian. Template switching introduced a universal primer site, and the cDNA bore unique molecular identifiers. Via MiXCR, TCRdb re-called the 5' RACE reads, giving one row per CDR3 protein. The profile covers 1.5 million to 2 million distinct CDR3 sequences, with 25% to 35% appearing a single time and 0.25% to 0.3% taken by the ten largest. This CDR3 has 14 amino acids. V trimming: 4 bases; J trimming: 2 bases; junction bases outside the gene matches: 4. The germline V gene has CDR1 SNHLY and CDR2 FYNNEI. This entry belongs to a study of identical twins. Study-wide points: Twins shared out-of-frame alpha sequences with excess low generation probability. The degree of excess twin sharing was weaker in beta out-of-frame sequences.

Source material: cord blood. This chain connects TRBV2 to TRBJ1-2; 7 bases align to TRBD1. This TCR came from a newborn girl in good health. The DNA of the CDR3 is TGTGCCAGCAGTGTTGGACAGGAAAACTATGGCTACACCTTC. It is translated as CASSVGQENYGYTF.